One TCR beta chain is described in this entry. Measured with immunoSEQ multiplex PCR; TCRdb has only the in-frame clones, and not every one. Altogether about half a million clones are present, 88% being singletons, with the ten largest covering 8% to 9.5%. Allocation to cohorts depended on clinical history reported by the participants. Two negative PCRs, clearance, or symptom resolution characterized the recovered Cohort 3 donors. This CDR3 contains 14 residues. Trimming stripped 3 bases from V and 5 bases from J, with 15 bases between. Per the germline V gene, CDR1 is SGHRS and CDR2 is YFSETQ. This sample is part of a study of blood T cell repertoires in COVID-19. As for the study in general: Nucleic acid was either cDNA or gDNA, and it came from T cells, B-cell-depleted T cells, or PBMCs.

This chain links TRBV5-1 with TRBJ2-7; tentatively, D is TRBD1 (5 bases). Source material: PBMCs or T cells enriched from blood (not recorded which). This TCR derives from a woman aged 60-70 years who had recovered from COVID-19. The DNA for the CDR3 is TGCGCCAGCAGCTGGGAAGACAGCTCACACGAGCAGTACTTC. This gives the protein CASSWEDSSHEQYF.